This TCR beta chain emerged from a study of shared clonotypes between healthy human individuals. The J segment lost 6 bases and the V segment lost 6 bases, leaving 5 bases of the junction unmatched. Germline lookup yields CDR1 MNHEY and CDR2 SVGAGI. This CDR3 spans 13 amino acids. Generated by immunoSEQ multiplex PCR, the TCRdb table keeps only in-frame clones and is missing some. This sample has around 2.5 million clones, with 80% to 95% found just once. Study-wide findings and caveats: When compared with the clonotypes that were shared by all four sorted-subset donors, the non-shared clonotypes turned out to have lower generation probabilities.

Note on this clone: Its antigen remains unknown.

The source is a man aged 18 to 29 in good health. Some clones in this sample may be carry-over from other donors' samples. Source material: naive CD4+ T cells from PBMCs. Subset defined: CD45RA+ positively selected. The J gene is TRBJ1-5, the V gene TRBV6-5; 7 bases align to TRBD1. In DNA, the CDR3 is TGTGCCAGCAGCCCAGGACAGGCTCAGCCCCAGCATTTT. This encodes CASSPGQAQPQHF.